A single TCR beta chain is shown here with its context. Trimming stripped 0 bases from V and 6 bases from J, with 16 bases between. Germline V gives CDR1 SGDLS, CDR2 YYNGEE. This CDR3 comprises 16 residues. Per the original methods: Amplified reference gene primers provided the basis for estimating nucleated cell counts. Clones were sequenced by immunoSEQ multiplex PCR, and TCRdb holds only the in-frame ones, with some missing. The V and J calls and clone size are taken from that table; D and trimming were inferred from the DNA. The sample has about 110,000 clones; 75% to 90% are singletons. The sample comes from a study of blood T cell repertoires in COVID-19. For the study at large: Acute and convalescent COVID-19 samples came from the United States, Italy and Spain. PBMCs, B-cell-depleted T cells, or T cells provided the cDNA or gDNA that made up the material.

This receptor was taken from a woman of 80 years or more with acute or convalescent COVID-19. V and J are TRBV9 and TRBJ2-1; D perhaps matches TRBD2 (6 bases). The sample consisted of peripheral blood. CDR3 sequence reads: CASSVGGDPEVNEQFF. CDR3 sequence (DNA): TGTGCCAGCAGCGTAGGGGGGGACCCCGAGGTCAATGAGCAGTTCTTC.